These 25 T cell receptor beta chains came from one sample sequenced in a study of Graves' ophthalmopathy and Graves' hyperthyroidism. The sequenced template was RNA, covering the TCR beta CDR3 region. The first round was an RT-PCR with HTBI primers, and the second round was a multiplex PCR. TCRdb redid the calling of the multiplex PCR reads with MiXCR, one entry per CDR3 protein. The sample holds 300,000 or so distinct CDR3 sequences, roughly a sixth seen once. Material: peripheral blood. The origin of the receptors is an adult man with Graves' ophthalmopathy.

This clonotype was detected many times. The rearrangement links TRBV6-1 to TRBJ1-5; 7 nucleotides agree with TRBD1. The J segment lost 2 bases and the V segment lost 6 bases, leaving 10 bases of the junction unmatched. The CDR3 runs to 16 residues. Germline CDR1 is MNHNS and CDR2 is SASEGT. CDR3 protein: CASSKTGEWGNQPQHF. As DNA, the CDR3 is TGTGCCAGCAGCAAAACAGGGGAGTGGGGCAATCAGCCCCAGCATTTT.

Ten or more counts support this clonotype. The chain's CDR3 is CASSSRTSGRGQETQYF. The DNA of the CDR3 is TGTGCCAGCAGTTCCAGGACTAGCGGGAGAGGTCAAGAGACCCAGTACTTC. The V gene is TRBV6-5, the J gene TRBJ2-5, with 13 bases that match TRBD2. Trimming at V came to 4 bases and at J to 2 bases, leaving 7 bases not matched to a gene. CDR1 and CDR2 from the germline V gene are MNHEY and SVGAGI. This CDR3 is built from 17 residues.

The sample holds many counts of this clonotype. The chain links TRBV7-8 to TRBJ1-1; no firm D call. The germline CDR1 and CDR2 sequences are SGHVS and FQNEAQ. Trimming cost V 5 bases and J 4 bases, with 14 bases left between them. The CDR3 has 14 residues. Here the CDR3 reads CASSIGPGPTEAFF. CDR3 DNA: TGTGCCAGCAGCATTGGACCCGGGCCCACTGAAGCTTTCTTT.

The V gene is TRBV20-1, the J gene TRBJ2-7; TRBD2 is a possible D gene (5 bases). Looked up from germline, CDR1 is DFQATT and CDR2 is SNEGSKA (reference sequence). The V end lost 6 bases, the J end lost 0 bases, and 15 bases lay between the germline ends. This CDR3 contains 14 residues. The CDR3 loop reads CSANQGLLSYEQYF. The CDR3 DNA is TGCAGTGCCAACCAAGGACTCCTCTCCTACGAGCAGTACTTC.

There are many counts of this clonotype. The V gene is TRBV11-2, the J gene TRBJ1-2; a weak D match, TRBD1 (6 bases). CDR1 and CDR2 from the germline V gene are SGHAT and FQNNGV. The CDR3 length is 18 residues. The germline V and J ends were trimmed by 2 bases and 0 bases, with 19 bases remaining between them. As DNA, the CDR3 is TGTGCCAGCAGCTTATGGTTGGGGGGCCTACGAGCTAACTATGGCTACACCTTC. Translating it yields CASSLWLGGLRANYGYTF. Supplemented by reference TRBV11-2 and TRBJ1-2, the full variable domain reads EAGVAQSPRYKIIEKRQSVAFWCNPISGHATLYWYQQILGQGPKLLIQFQNNGVVDDSQLPKDRFSAERLKGVDSTLKIQPAKLEDSAVYLCASSLWLGGLRANYGYTFGSGTRLTVV.

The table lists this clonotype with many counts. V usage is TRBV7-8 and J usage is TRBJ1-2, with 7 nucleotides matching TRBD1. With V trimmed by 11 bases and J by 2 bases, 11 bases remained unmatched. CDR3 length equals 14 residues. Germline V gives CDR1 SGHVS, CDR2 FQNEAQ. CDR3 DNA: TGTGCCGTCATCCGGGACAGACGAAACTATGGCTACACCTTC. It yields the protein CAVIRDRRNYGYTF.

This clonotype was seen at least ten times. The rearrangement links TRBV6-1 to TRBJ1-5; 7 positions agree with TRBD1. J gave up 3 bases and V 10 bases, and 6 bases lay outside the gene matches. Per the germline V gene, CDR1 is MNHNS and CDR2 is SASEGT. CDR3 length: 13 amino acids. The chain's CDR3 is CATRTGLNQPQHF. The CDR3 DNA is TGTGCCACCCGGACAGGCCTCAATCAGCCCCAGCATTTT.

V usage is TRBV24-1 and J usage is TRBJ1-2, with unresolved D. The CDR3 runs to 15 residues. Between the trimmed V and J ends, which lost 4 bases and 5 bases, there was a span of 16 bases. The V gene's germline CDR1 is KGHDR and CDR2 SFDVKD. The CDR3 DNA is TGTGCCACCAGTGACGCCCCCGGTGGGGAGTATGGCTACACCTTC. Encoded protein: CATSDAPGGEYGYTF.

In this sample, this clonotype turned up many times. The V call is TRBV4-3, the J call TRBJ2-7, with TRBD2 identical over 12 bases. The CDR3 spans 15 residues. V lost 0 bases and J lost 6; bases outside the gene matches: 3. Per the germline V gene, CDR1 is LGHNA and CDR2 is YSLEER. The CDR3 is CASSQDLAGGPEQYF. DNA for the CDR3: TGCGCCAGCAGCCAAGATCTAGCGGGGGGGCCCGAGCAGTACTTC.

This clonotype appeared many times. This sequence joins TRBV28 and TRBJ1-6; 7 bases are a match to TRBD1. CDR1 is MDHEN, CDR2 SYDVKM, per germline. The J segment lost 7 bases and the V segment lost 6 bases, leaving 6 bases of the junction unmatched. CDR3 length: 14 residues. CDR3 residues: CASSPGQINSPLHF. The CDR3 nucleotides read TGTGCCAGCAGCCCGGGACAGATAAATTCACCCCTCCACTTT.

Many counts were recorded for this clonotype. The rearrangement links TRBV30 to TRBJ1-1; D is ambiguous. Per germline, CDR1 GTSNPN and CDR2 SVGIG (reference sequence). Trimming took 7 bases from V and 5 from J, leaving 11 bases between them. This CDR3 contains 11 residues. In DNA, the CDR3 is TGTGCCTCCGGACCGAGGACTGAAGCTTTCTTT. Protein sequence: CASGPRTEAFF.

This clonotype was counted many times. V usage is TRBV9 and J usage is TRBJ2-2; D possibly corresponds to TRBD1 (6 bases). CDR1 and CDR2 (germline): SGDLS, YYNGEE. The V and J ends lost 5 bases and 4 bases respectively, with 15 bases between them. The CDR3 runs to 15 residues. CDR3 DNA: TGTGCCAGCAGTATTAGGGGGAGAACCACCGGGGAGCTGTTTTTT. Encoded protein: CASSIRGRTTGELFF.

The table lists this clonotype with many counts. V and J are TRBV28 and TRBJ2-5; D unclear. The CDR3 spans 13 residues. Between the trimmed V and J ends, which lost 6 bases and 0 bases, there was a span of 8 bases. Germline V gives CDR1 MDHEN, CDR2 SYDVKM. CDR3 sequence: CASSNSYQETQYF. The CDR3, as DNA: TGTGCCAGCAGCAACTCGTACCAAGAGACCCAGTACTTC.

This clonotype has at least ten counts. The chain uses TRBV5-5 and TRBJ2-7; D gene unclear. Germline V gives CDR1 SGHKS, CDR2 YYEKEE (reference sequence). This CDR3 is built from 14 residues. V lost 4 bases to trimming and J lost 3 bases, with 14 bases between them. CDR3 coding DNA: TGTGCCAGCAGCCCGGGCCCCACTGGCTACGAGCAGTACTTC. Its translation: CASSPGPTGYEQYF.

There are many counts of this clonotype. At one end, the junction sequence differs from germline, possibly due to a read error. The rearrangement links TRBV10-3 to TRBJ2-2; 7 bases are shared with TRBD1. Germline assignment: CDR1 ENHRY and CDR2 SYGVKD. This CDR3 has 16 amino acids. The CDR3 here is CASSGRQGSNTGELFF. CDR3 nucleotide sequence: TGTGCCAGCAGTGGTCGACAGGGATCGAACACCGGGGAGCTGTTTTTT.

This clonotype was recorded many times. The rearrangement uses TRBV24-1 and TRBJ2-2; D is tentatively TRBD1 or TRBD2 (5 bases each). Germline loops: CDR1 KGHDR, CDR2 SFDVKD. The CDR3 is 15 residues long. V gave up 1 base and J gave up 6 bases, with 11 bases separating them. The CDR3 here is CATSDLARDAGELFF. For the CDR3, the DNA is TGTGCCACCAGTGATTTAGCCAGGGACGCCGGGGAGCTGTTTTTT.

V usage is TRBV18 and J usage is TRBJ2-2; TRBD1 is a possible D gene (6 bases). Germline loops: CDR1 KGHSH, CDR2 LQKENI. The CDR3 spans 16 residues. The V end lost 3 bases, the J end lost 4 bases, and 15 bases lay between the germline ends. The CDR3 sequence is CASSPRTGSGTGELFF. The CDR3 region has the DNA TGTGCCAGCTCACCGCGCACAGGGTCTGGCACCGGGGAGCTGTTTTTT.

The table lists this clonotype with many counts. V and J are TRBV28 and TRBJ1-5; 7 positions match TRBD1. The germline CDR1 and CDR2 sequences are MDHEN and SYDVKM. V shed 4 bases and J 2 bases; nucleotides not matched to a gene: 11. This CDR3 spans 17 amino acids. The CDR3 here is CASSSSARGLGNQPQHF. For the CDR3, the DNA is TGTGCCAGCAGTTCCTCGGCAAGGGGGCTGGGCAATCAGCCCCAGCATTTT.

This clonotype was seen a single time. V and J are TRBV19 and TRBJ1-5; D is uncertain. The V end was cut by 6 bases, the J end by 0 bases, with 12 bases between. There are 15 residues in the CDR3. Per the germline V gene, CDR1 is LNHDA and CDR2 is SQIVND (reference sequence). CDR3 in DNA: TGTGCCAGTAGACCACAGCGAGATAGCAATCAGCCCCAGCATTTT. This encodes CASRPQRDSNQPQHF.

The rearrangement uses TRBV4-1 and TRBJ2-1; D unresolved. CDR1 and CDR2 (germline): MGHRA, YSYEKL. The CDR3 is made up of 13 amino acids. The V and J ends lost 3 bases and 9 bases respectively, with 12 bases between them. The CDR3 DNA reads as TGCGCCAGCAGCCACCACTCGGGTCGTGAGCAGTTCTTC. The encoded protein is CASSHHSGREQFF.

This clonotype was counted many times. As DNA, the CDR3 is TGTGCCAGCAGTTTACGGACAGGAGGTCCCACCACTGAAGCTTTCTTT. This sequence encodes CASSLRTGGPTTEAFF. The chain carries TRBV12-3 or TRBV12-4 and TRBJ1-1, with 7 bases matching TRBD1. Losses at the gene ends were 2 bases for V and 4 bases for J; bases not matched to a gene: 10. The CDR3 sequence is 16 residues long.

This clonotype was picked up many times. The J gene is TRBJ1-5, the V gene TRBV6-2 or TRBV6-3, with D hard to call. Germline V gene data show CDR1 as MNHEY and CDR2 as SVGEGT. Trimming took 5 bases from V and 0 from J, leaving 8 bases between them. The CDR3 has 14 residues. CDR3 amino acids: CASSRQISNQPQHF. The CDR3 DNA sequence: TGTGCCAGCAGTCGTCAGATTAGCAATCAGCCCCAGCATTTT.

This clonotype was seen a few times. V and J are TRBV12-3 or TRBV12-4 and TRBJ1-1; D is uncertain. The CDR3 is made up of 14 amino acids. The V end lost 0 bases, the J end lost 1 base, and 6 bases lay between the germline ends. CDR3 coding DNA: TGTGCCAGCAGTTTAGCGGCTCAGAACACTGAAGCTTTCTTT. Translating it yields CASSLAAQNTEAFF.

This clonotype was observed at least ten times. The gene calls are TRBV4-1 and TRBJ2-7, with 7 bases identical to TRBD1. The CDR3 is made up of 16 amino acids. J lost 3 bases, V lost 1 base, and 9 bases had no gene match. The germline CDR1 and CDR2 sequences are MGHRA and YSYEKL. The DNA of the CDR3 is TGCGCCAGCAGCCAAGGCGACAGGGTAGGAGGCTACGAGCAGTACTTC. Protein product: CASSQGDRVGGYEQYF.

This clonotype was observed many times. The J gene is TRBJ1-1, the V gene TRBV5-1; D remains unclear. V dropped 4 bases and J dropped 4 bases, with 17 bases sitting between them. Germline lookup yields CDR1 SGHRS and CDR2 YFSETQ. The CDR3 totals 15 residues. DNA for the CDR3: TGCGCCAGCAGCCCCCTAGCGGGTGGTGGCACTGAAGCTTTCTTT. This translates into CASSPLAGGGTEAFF.